What follows are 27 T cell receptor beta chains derived from one specimen sequenced in a study of spatial heterogeneity in lung cancer. Antigens of these TCRs are unknown. A single record per CDR3 protein comes from TCRdb applying MiXCR to the 5' RACE reads. The data hold around 7,500 distinct CDR3 sequences, with 13% observed a single time. Described time point: sample taken at primary tumor resection. Study results and caveats: The study found that expanded intratumoral alpha and beta TCR counts tracked tumor mutation counts.

The sequenced sample was lung tumor tissue, obtained at surgery. These receptors were taken from a male donor with early-stage non-small cell lung cancer.

As for this clonotype: Because the library targeted alpha chains, this beta chain is an off-target read whose size means little. The chain links TRBV29-1 to TRBJ2-7; D gene ambiguous. The V and J ends lost 3 bases and 3 bases respectively, with 15 bases between them. The germline V gene has CDR1 SQVTM and CDR2 ANQGSEA. The CDR3 runs to 14 residues. CDR3 loop: CSVDVGIPYYEQYV. In DNA, the CDR3 is TGCAGCGTTGATGTGGGAATACCTTACTACGAGCAGTACGTC.

This clonotype is large within its sample. This beta chain was picked up by a library intended for alpha chains and is off target, so its count carries little meaning. V is TRBV27 and J is TRBJ2-6, with 11 bases aligning to TRBD1. The CDR3 has 18 amino acids. Trimming at V came to 3 bases and at J to 0 bases, leaving 4 bases not matched to a gene. CDR1 is MNHEY, CDR2 SMNVEV, per germline (reference sequence). CDR3 sequence: CASSFLGTGGSGANVLTF. CDR3 in DNA: TGTGCCAGCAGTTTCCTGGGGACAGGGGGCTCTGGGGCCAACGTCCTGACTTTC.

This clonotype is categorized as medium-sized. Since it is a stray read in a library aimed at alpha chains, this beta chain has a size that is not meaningful. The V call is TRBV5-1, the J call TRBJ1-4; D gene ambiguous. The germline CDR1 and CDR2 sequences are SGHRS and YFSETQ. This CDR3 has 14 residues. V lost 1 base and J lost 3, with 7 bases in between. CDR3 amino acids: CASSLSGSNEKLFF. CDR3 in DNA: TGCGCCAGCAGCTTGTCGGGGTCTAATGAAAAACTGTTTTTT. Full variable domain (remainder filled in from reference TRBV5-1 and TRBJ1-4): KAGVTQTPRYLIKTRGQQVTLSCSPISGHRSVSWYQQTPGQGLQFLFEYFSETQRNKGNFPGRFSGRQFSNSRSEMNVSTLELGDSALYLCASSLSGSNEKLFFGSGTQLSVL.

By share, this clonotype counts as medium-sized. This beta chain slipped into a library made for alpha chains as a stray read, so its size is not meaningful. The chain links TRBV29-1 to TRBJ1-1; no clear D gene. The CDR3 has 13 amino acids. The V and J ends lost 4 bases and 5 bases respectively, with 14 bases between them. Germline lookup yields CDR1 SQVTM and CDR2 ANQGSEA. CDR3 in DNA: TGCAGCGTTGGCTTGACGGCTACGACTGAAGCTTTCTTT. It is translated as CSVGLTATTEAFF.

This clonotype was detected ten times or more. This beta chain slipped into a library made for alpha chains as a stray read, so its size is not meaningful. V usage is TRBV7-9 and J usage is TRBJ2-7, with 9 bases that match TRBD1. Germline CDR1 reads SEHNR; CDR2 reads FQNEAQ (reference sequence). Trimming at V came to 2 bases and at J to 5 bases, leaving 10 bases not matched to a gene. This CDR3 region has 16 residues. CDR3 region: CASSLISGTGINEQYF. CDR3 in DNA: TGTGCCAGCAGCTTAATATCGGGGACAGGGATCAACGAGCAGTACTTC.

This clonotype is termed medium-sized. This beta chain slipped into a library made for alpha chains as a stray read, so its size is not meaningful. V gene TRBV4-2 combines with J gene TRBJ1-1; D is ambiguous. V was shortened by 0 bases and J by 3 bases, with 8 bases between the two germline ends. CDR1 and CDR2 from the germline V gene are LGHNA and YNFKEQ. The CDR3 sequence is 14 residues long. CDR3 sequence (DNA): TGTGCCAGCAGCCAAGATGGCAGCGACACTGAAGCTTTCTTT. Protein sequence: CASSQDGSDTEAFF.

In this sample, this clonotype turned up many times. This beta chain came through as a stray read in a library set up for alpha chains, and its size says little. The chain couples TRBV20-1 to TRBJ2-7; D is uncertain. Germline V CDR1 and CDR2: DFQATT, SNEGSKA (reference sequence). V lost 6 bases and J 2 bases, leaving 17 bases between the germline ends. CDR3 size: 14 residues. CDR3 protein: CSAFGQTTTYEQYF. CDR3 nucleotides: TGCAGTGCGTTTGGGCAGACGACCACCTACGAGCAGTACTTC.

Relative to its sample, this clonotype is medium-sized. The library was built for alpha chains, so this beta chain is an off-target read and its size means little. The rearrangement uses TRBV6-2 or TRBV6-3 and TRBJ2-3; possible D gene TRBD1, 6 bases. Trimming removed 0 bases from V and 3 bases from J, with 13 bases in between. The CDR3 extends over 16 amino acids. The germline gives CDR1 MNHEY, CDR2 SVGEGT. In nucleotides, the CDR3 is TGTGCCAGCAGTTACTCTAGTGGCAGGGGAACAGATACGCAGTATTTT. Its protein product is CASSYSSGRGTDTQYF.

Judged by abundance, this clonotype is medium-sized. This beta chain came through as a stray read in a library set up for alpha chains, and its size says little. V gene TRBV6-1 combines with J gene TRBJ2-2; possibly TRBD1 or TRBD2 for D (5 bases each). This CDR3 comprises 14 residues. CDR1 and CDR2 (germline): MNHNS, SASEGT. V was pared by 5 bases and J by 1 base, with 8 bases between. The chain's CDR3 is CASSPGRNTGELFF. The DNA for the CDR3 is TGTGCCAGCAGTCCGGGACGGAACACCGGGGAGCTGTTTTTT.

This clonotype is medium-sized (0.01 to 0.1%) by share. The library was prepared for alpha chains; this beta chain is a stray read, so its frequency means little. The V and J genes are TRBV7-2 and TRBJ2-5; perhaps D is TRBD1 or TRBD2 (6 bases each). This CDR3 spans 15 amino acids. CDR1 and CDR2 from the germline V gene are SGHTA and FQGNSA. The V gene lost 6 bases and the J gene lost 2 bases, with 16 bases spanning the gap. CDR3 sequence reads: CASSTGATLQETQYF. The CDR3 DNA reads as TGTGCCAGCAGTACGGGGGCCACCTTGCAAGAGACCCAGTACTTC.

This clonotype was seen at least ten times. In a library made to pick up alpha chains, this beta chain is a stray read with a size that means little. V usage is TRBV28 and J usage is TRBJ2-5; D possibly corresponds to TRBD1 (6 bases). From germline, CDR1 is MDHEN and CDR2 SYDVKM. V was clipped by 2 bases and J by 4 bases, with 14 bases between them. The length of the CDR3 is 15 residues. CDR3 region: CASSLGAGARETQYF. CDR3 DNA: TGTGCCAGCAGTTTAGGGGCAGGGGCGAGAGAGACCCAGTACTTC.

This clonotype qualifies as medium-sized (0.01 to 0.1%). For a library built for alpha chains, this beta chain is a stray read; little rests on its size. This chain links TRBV27 with TRBJ1-5; 8 positions agree with TRBD1. The V and J ends lost 4 bases and 3 bases, in that order; junction bases with no gene match: 5. There are 15 residues in the CDR3. Germline loops: CDR1 MNHEY, CDR2 SMNVEV (reference sequence). CDR3 sequence (DNA): TGTGCCAGCAGTTCCCTGGACAGGGACAATCAGCCCCAGCATTTT. Translated: CASSSLDRDNQPQHF.

This clonotype was counted at least ten times. This beta chain appears as a stray read in a library generated for alpha chains; its size is not informative. J is TRBJ1-5 and V is TRBV20-1; the D gene is possibly TRBD1 (5 bases). This CDR3 spans 14 amino acids. Germline CDR1 DFQATT, CDR2 SNEGSKA (reference sequence). Trimming shortened V by 1 base and J by 7 bases, and 14 bases separated the two germline ends. CDR3 region: CSARAHRGEQPQHF. CDR3 bases: TGCAGTGCTAGAGCGCATCGAGGGGAACAGCCCCAGCATTTT.

This clonotype is deemed medium-sized. This beta chain is a stray read from a library made for alpha chains; its abundance is not meaningful. The genes are TRBV28 and TRBJ2-2; TRBD2 matches 12 bases. There are 15 residues in the CDR3. Trimming removed 5 bases from V and 3 bases from J; junction bases left unmatched: 1. CDR1 and CDR2 (germline): MDHEN, SYDVKM. The DNA for the CDR3 is TGTGCCAGCAGTACTAGCGGGGGGTACACCGGGGAGCTGTTTTTT. This gives the protein CASSTSGGYTGELFF.

By sample share, this clonotype is medium-sized. This beta chain is an unintended read in a library built for alpha chains; its size means little. Written as DNA, the CDR3 is TGTGCCAGCAGCTTTCGACTAGCATGGATGGGGGGTGGAGGTGATGAGCAGTTCTTC. Amino acid sequence: CASSFRLAWMGGGGDEQFF. The V call is TRBV7-9, the J call TRBJ2-1, with 7 positions matching TRBD2. Unmatched junction bases numbered 22, after V lost 3 bases and J lost 8 bases. The germline V gene encodes CDR1 SEHNR and CDR2 FQNEAQ (reference sequence). The length of the CDR3 is 19 residues.

This clonotype was detected ten times or more. The library was prepared for alpha chains; this beta chain is a stray read, so its frequency means little. The gene calls are TRBV20-1 and TRBJ1-1, with TRBD1 identical over 12 bases. V lost 0 bases, J lost 3 bases, and 11 bases stayed unmatched. The CDR3 is 18 amino acids. CDR1 is DFQATT, CDR2 SNEGSKA, per germline (reference sequence). The CDR3 DNA reads TGCAGTGCTAGAGATCTGGGGACAGGGGGCGCGGGGTACACTGAAGCTTTCTTT. Its translation: CSARDLGTGGAGYTEAFF.

This clonotype is termed medium-sized. A library prepared for alpha chains yielded this beta chain as an off-target read; its size is of little meaning. The V call is TRBV2, the J call TRBJ2-1; D is undetermined. The germline V gene encodes CDR1 SNHLY and CDR2 FYNNEI. The CDR3 contains 13 residues. Trimming removed 7 bases from V and 5 bases from J, with 12 bases in between. DNA of the CDR3: TGTGCCAGCAATCGGGCAGCCAACAATGAGCAGTTCTTC. Translation: CASNRAANNEQFF. The full variable domain, completed using reference TRBV2 and TRBJ2-1, is EPEVTQTPSHQVTQMGQEVILRCVPISNHLYFYWYRQILGQKVEFLVSFYNNEISEKSEIFDDQFSVERPDGSNFTLKIRSTKLEDSAMYFCASNRAANNEQFFGPGTRLTVL.

By its share, this clonotype is medium-sized. In a library made to pick up alpha chains, this beta chain is a stray read with a size that means little. The chain links TRBV4-1 to TRBJ2-2; D possibly uses TRBD1 or TRBD2 (5 bases each). V dropped 3 bases and J dropped 7 bases, with 18 bases sitting between them. This CDR3 region has 16 residues. Germline CDR1 is MGHRA and CDR2 is YSYEKL. The DNA of the CDR3 is TGCGCCAGCAGCCAGGAGACCGGGACCACTGGCGGGGAGCTGTTTTTT. Translating gives CASSQETGTTGGELFF.

By share, this clonotype ranks as medium-sized. This beta chain is an unintended read in a library built for alpha chains; its size means little. J is TRBJ2-2 and V is TRBV10-3; 9 positions match TRBD1. J gave up 2 bases and V 6 bases, and 7 bases lay outside the gene matches. The CDR3 runs 16 residues. Germline V gives CDR1 ENHRY, CDR2 SYGVKD. The CDR3 spells CAISTTGGANTGELFF. For the CDR3, the DNA is TGTGCCATCAGCACAACAGGGGGCGCAAACACCGGGGAGCTGTTTTTT.

As concerns this clonotype: This beta chain slipped into a library made for alpha chains as a stray read, so its size is not meaningful. V and J are TRBV25-1 and TRBJ1-2; D uncertain. Trimming took off 3 bases at V and 2 bases at J, with 10 bases between the two ends. The CDR3 length is 14 residues. Looked up from germline, CDR1 is MGHDK and CDR2 is SYGVNS. CDR3 sequence reads: CASSDPYLNYGYTF. The DNA for the CDR3 is TGTGCCAGCAGTGACCCATACCTCAACTATGGCTACACCTTC.

At least ten counts were recorded for this clonotype. This beta chain was picked up by a library intended for alpha chains and is off target, so its count carries little meaning. The CDR3 protein is CASRGGSTTNEKLFF. The CDR3, as DNA: TGTGCCAGCAGGGGGGGGAGTACAACTAATGAAAAACTGTTTTTT. The chain joins TRBV6-1 to TRBJ1-4; TRBD1 might be the D (5 bases). The CDR3 length is 15 residues. Germline V gene sequence: CDR1 MNHNS, CDR2 SASEGT. V shed 6 bases and J shed 0 bases, with 11 bases lying between them.

By frequency in the sample, this clonotype is medium-sized. This beta chain is a stray sequence in a library constructed for alpha chains; its clone size is not meaningful. This chain uses TRBV4-2 with TRBJ2-3; TRBD1 agrees at 9 bases. This CDR3 has 16 residues. Trimming removed 0 bases from V and 6 bases from J; junction bases left unmatched: 7. Germline CDR1 is LGHNA and CDR2 is YNFKEQ. The CDR3 DNA reads as TGTGCCAGCAGCCAAGATCAGGGGACAGGGACGGATACGCAGTATTTT. Translated, it gives CASSQDQGTGTDTQYF.

This clonotype counts as medium-sized. Since it is a stray read in a library aimed at alpha chains, this beta chain has a size that is not meaningful. The chain couples TRBV20-1 to TRBJ2-7; 8 bases fit TRBD2. This CDR3 contains 15 residues. From germline, CDR1 is DFQATT and CDR2 SNEGSKA (reference sequence). V lost 4 bases and J lost 0; bases outside the gene matches: 8. The CDR3 protein is CSAKSAGGPSYEQYF. The CDR3 nucleotides read TGCAGTGCTAAGTCTGCGGGAGGCCCCTCCTACGAGCAGTACTTC.

This clonotype is categorized as medium-sized. Found in a library prepared for alpha chains, this beta chain is an off-target read, and its abundance has little meaning. This chain links TRBV28 with TRBJ1-1; D uncertain. Germline assignment: CDR1 MDHEN and CDR2 SYDVKM. Trimming took off 6 bases at V and 1 base at J, with 12 bases between the two ends. The CDR3 contains 14 residues. The CDR3, as DNA: TGTGCCAGCAGACAACCCGGGTCGAACACTGAAGCTTTCTTT. Translating gives CASRQPGSNTEAFF.

In its sample, this clonotype was seen many times. Since the library was made to target alpha chains, this beta chain is a stray read and its abundance is not meaningful. This chain connects TRBV6-6 to TRBJ1-6; 7 bases are a match to TRBD1. The germline V gene encodes CDR1 MNHNY and CDR2 SVGAGI (reference sequence). The CDR3 has 17 amino acids. V gave up 2 bases and J gave up 9 bases; unmatched junction bases: 13. The CDR3 DNA reads as TGTGCCAGCAGTTACCCCGACAGGGATGGAATGGCTTCACCCCTCCACTTT. Amino acids: CASSYPDRDGMASPLHF.

In this sample, this clonotype turned up once. A library prepared for alpha chains yielded this beta chain as an off-target read; its size is of little meaning. The chain has TRBV5-1 and TRBJ1-3; tentatively, D is TRBD1 (5 bases). The CDR3 extends over 17 amino acids. V gave up 4 bases and J gave up 1 base, with 18 bases separating them. Germline V CDR1 and CDR2: SGHRS, YFSETQ. As DNA, the CDR3 is TGCGCCAGCAGCCTCAAGTGGCAGGGCCAATCTGGAAACACCATATATTTT. It codes for CASSLKWQGQSGNTIYF. Using reference TRBV5-1 and TRBJ1-3 for the parts outside the CDR3, the full variable domain is KAGVTQTPRYLIKTRGQQVTLSCSPISGHRSVSWYQQTPGQGLQFLFEYFSETQRNKGNFPGRFSGRQFSNSRSEMNVSTLELGDSALYLCASSLKWQGQSGNTIYFGEGSWLTVV.

This clonotype was observed at least ten times. As an off-target read in a library built for alpha chains, this beta chain has a frequency of little significance. The chain is built from TRBV5-1 and TRBJ1-4; no reliable D call. CDR3 length equals 15 residues. Between the trimmed V and J ends, which lost 0 bases and 4 bases, there was a span of 10 bases. Germline CDR1 reads SGHRS; CDR2 reads YFSETQ. The CDR3, as DNA: TGCGCCAGCAGCTTGGTCGGCGGATTTAATGAAAAACTGTTTTTT. Translated: CASSLVGGFNEKLFF. The variable domain in full, completed from reference TRBV5-1 and TRBJ1-4, reads KAGVTQTPRYLIKTRGQQVTLSCSPISGHRSVSWYQQTPGQGLQFLFEYFSETQRNKGNFPGRFSGRQFSNSRSEMNVSTLELGDSALYLCASSLVGGFNEKLFFGSGTQLSVL.